This T cell receptor beta chain was documented in a study of blood T cell repertoires in COVID-19. Study at large: Samples of COVID-19 (acute and convalescent) were obtained from the United States, Italy and Spain.

Enrollment of patients from Seattle took place during active infection, with longitudinal follow-up. In the source study's methods: Reference gene primer amplification yielded estimated nucleated cell counts. The protocol was immunoSEQ multiplex PCR, while the TCRdb copy is restricted to in-frame clones and leaves out a portion. Clone size and the V and J calls come from that table; the DNA yielded D and trimming. The data contain roughly 300,000 clones, approximately 91% of them singletons. This CDR3 is built from 14 residues. Per germline, CDR1 SGHAT and CDR2 FQNNGV. V gave up 0 bases and J gave up 4 bases, with 7 bases separating them.

The chain employs TRBV11-2 and TRBJ1-5; the D is unclear. The specimen was peripheral blood. The clonotype comes from a young woman with COVID-19, enrolled during active disease. The CDR3 DNA is TGTGCCAGCAGCTTAGACAGTCTTAATCAGCCCCAGCATTTT. Protein sequence: CASSLDSLNQPQHF.